These 10 T cell receptor beta chains came from one sample sequenced in a study of sequential checkpoint blockade in melanoma. Data came from immunoSEQ multiplex PCR; TCRdb stores just in-frame clones and leaves some out. The table has fewer than 20,000 clones, 55% to 75% seen once; the top ten hold 21%. Treatment noted: randomized to nivolumab then ipilimumab (arm A) or the reverse (arm B). Sequenced here: CD8+ T cells sorted from blood (inferred from file names), sampled from a patient given nivolumab and ipilimumab in sequence. The receptor set was obtained from a human donor with melanoma.

V and J are TRBV15 and TRBJ1-1, with a possible D match to TRBD1 (5 bases). V lost 10 bases, J lost 1 base, and 10 bases lay in between. The CDR3 contains 12 residues. CDR1 and CDR2 (germline): LNHNV, YYDKDF (reference sequence). The DNA of the CDR3 is TGTGCCATCGGCGGGGGGAACACTGAAGCTTTCTTT. This gives the protein CAIGGGNTEAFF.

The chain couples TRBV4-2 to TRBJ2-7, with 12 bases fitting TRBD2. Trimming at V came to 3 bases and at J to 4 bases, leaving 7 bases not matched to a gene. The length of the CDR3 is 16 residues. CDR1 and CDR2 (germline): LGHNA, YNFKEQ. The CDR3 reads CASSQNRLAGVYEQYF. The CDR3 DNA follows: TGTGCCAGCAGCCAGAACCGACTAGCGGGAGTTTACGAGCAGTACTTC.

This chain uses TRBV6-5 with TRBJ2-1; 7 nucleotides match TRBD2. This CDR3 is 14 amino acids long. Losses at the gene ends were 5 bases for V and 9 bases for J; bases not matched to a gene: 10. In germline, CDR1 is MNHEY, CDR2 SVGAGI. CDR3 sequence reads: CASSEGGSGGEQFF. For the CDR3, the DNA is TGTGCCAGCAGTGAGGGCGGGAGCGGAGGTGAGCAGTTCTTC.

This chain connects TRBV28 to TRBJ1-2; TRBD1 is a possible D gene (6 bases). V gave up 3 bases and J gave up 3 bases, with 8 bases separating them. The V gene's germline CDR1 is MDHEN and CDR2 SYDVKM. This CDR3 comprises 13 residues. CDR3 in amino acids: CASSLQGYYGYTF. CDR3 nucleotides: TGTGCCAGCAGTTTGCAGGGGTACTATGGCTACACCTTC.

This sequence joins TRBV6-1 and TRBJ1-2; D might be TRBD1 (5 bases). Germline-derived CDR1 and CDR2 are MNHNS and SASEGT. V lost 2 bases, J lost 2 bases, and 9 bases lay in between. The CDR3 spans 14 residues. Here the CDR3 DNA reads TGTGCCAGCAGTGAACCAGGGTGGAACTATGGCTACACCTTC. It codes for CASSEPGWNYGYTF.

This chain joins TRBV2 and TRBJ2-7, with TRBD1 matching 7 bases. Germline V lookup: CDR1 SNHLY, CDR2 FYNNEI. The ends lost 2 bases at V and 2 bases at J; junction bases unmatched: 0. The CDR3 is 13 residues long. The chain's CDR3 is CASSETGAYEQYF. The DNA for the CDR3 is TGTGCCAGCAGTGAAACAGGGGCCTACGAGCAGTACTTC.

The J gene is TRBJ2-7, the V gene TRBV9; D remains ambiguous. Deletions cut 3 bases from V and 1 base from J, with 11 bases between. This CDR3 region has 14 residues. CDR1 and CDR2 (germline): SGDLS, YYNGEE. CDR3 DNA: TGTGCCAGCAGCGACAGAGCTTTTTCCTACGAGCAGTACTTC. This gives the protein CASSDRAFSYEQYF. Full variable domain (missing parts from reference TRBV9 and TRBJ2-7): DSGVTQTPKHLITATGQRVTLRCSPRSGDLSVYWYQQSLDQGLQFLIQYYNGEERAKGNILERFSAQQFPDLHSELNLSSLELGDSALYFCASSDRAFSYEQYFGPGTRLTVT.

This chain uses TRBV7-2 with TRBJ2-7, with 10 bases fitting TRBD1. J was trimmed by 5 bases and V by 3 bases; bases with no gene match: 4. Looked up from germline, CDR1 is SGHTA and CDR2 is FQGNSA. This CDR3 contains 14 residues. CDR3 sequence (DNA): TGTGCCAGCAGCTTGACAGGGGGCCGGAACGAGCAGTACTTC. Translation: CASSLTGGRNEQYF.

The V and J genes are TRBV9 and TRBJ1-2; TRBD1 matches 8 bases. Trimming took 0 bases from V and 6 from J; bases not matched to a gene: 4. Germline-derived CDR1 and CDR2 are SGDLS and YYNGEE. The CDR3 consists of 14 residues. CDR3 loop: CASSVATGANGYTF. The CDR3 region has the DNA TGTGCCAGCAGCGTAGCGACAGGGGCGAATGGCTACACCTTC. Together with reference TRBV9 and TRBJ1-2, the CDR3 gives the full variable domain: DSGVTQTPKHLITATGQRVTLRCSPRSGDLSVYWYQQSLDQGLQFLIQYYNGEERAKGNILERFSAQQFPDLHSELNLSSLELGDSALYFCASSVATGANGYTFGSGTRLTVV.

This clone appeared a few times. The genes are TRBV6-6 and TRBJ1-1; no reliable D call. The CDR3 runs 13 residues. Between the trimmed V and J ends, which lost 5 bases and 1 base, there was a span of 8 bases. CDR1 is MNHNY, CDR2 SVGAGI, per germline (reference sequence). In DNA, the CDR3 is TGTGCCAGCAGTGTGGGAGAGAACACTGAAGCTTTCTTT. It translates to CASSVGENTEAFF.